A selection of T cell receptor beta chains follows, all from one sample in a study of PD-1 blockade in classical Hodgkin lymphoma. Measured with immunoSEQ multiplex PCR; TCRdb has only the in-frame clones, and not every one. The sample has about 6,500 clones; around 77% are singletons. The sample here was peripheral blood mononuclear cells (PBMCs), taken at baseline. Receptor source: a human donor with classical Hodgkin lymphoma. CDR3s include the opening cysteine and the closing phenylalanine or tryptophan. Each record gives: J gene, clone size, D gene, V gene, CDR3 DNA, CDR3 protein. D genes are given only for firm matches. Expanded clones get a size class; other rows say once, few or many, or leave the size out.

j_call: TRBJ2-2; clone_size: few; d_call: TRBD2; v_call: TRBV11-3; cdr3_nt: TGTGCCAGCAGCTCGGGACTAGCGGGAGCACATCCGAACACCGGGGAGCTGTTTTTT; cdr3_aa: CASSSGLAGAHPNTGELFF
j_call: TRBJ1-6; clone_size: NA; d_call: NA; v_call: TRBV2; cdr3_nt: TGTACCAGCACCGAAGGGCCGAGACAGGCCGACTTT; cdr3_aa: CTSTEGPRQADF
j_call: TRBJ2-2; clone_size: NA; d_call: NA; v_call: TRBV5-1; cdr3_nt: TGCGCCAGCAGCTTAGGTACCTACCTCACCGGGGAGCTGTTTTTT; cdr3_aa: CASSLGTYLTGELFF
j_call: TRBJ1-1; clone_size: NA; d_call: TRBD1; v_call: TRBV25-1; cdr3_nt: TGTGCCAGCAGTGAGGACAGGGGTTACACTGAAGCTTTCTTT; cdr3_aa: CASSEDRGYTEAFF
j_call: TRBJ2-3; clone_size: NA; d_call: TRBD2; v_call: TRBV7-2; cdr3_nt: TGTGCCAGCAGCTCTCCGCGACTAGCTGATACGCAGTATTTT; cdr3_aa: CASSSPRLADTQYF
j_call: TRBJ2-1; clone_size: medium-sized; d_call: TRBD2; v_call: TRBV15; cdr3_nt: TGTGCCACCAGCAGAGATGCGGGAGGGCTCAGGAATGAGCAGTTCTTC; cdr3_aa: CATSRDAGGLRNEQFF
j_call: TRBJ2-5; clone_size: NA; d_call: TRBD2; v_call: TRBV5-4; cdr3_nt: TGTGCCAGCAGCCGGGGGGAGCGGGAGGTAGCTGAGACCCAGTACTTC; cdr3_aa: CASSRGEREVAETQYF
j_call: TRBJ2-1; clone_size: NA; d_call: TRBD1; v_call: TRBV10-3; cdr3_nt: TGTGCCATATATTCCGGGACAGGCCCCTTAGGGCAGTTCTTC; cdr3_aa: CAIYSGTGPLGQFF
j_call: TRBJ2-5; clone_size: NA; d_call: TRBD2; v_call: TRBV5-6; cdr3_nt: TGTGCCAGCAGCTTGCCGGTAGCGGGAGATGAGACCCAGTACTTC; cdr3_aa: CASSLPVAGDETQYF
j_call: TRBJ2-7; clone_size: NA; d_call: TRBD2; v_call: TRBV7-6; cdr3_nt: TGTGCCAGCAGCCCGACTAGCGGGAGGACCCACGAGCAGTACTTC; cdr3_aa: CASSPTSGRTHEQYF
j_call: TRBJ1-5; clone_size: NA; d_call: NA; v_call: TRBV19; cdr3_nt: TGTGCCAGTAGTATGGAGGATCGACAGCCCCAGCATTTT; cdr3_aa: CASSMEDRQPQHF
j_call: TRBJ1-1; clone_size: NA; d_call: NA; v_call: TRBV14; cdr3_nt: TGTGCCAGCAGCCAATCTAGGGAGGGTACAGCTTTCTTT; cdr3_aa: CASSQSREGTAFF
j_call: TRBJ2-3; clone_size: few; d_call: TRBD1; v_call: TRBV7-9; cdr3_nt: TGTGCCAGCAGCCACGGACAGGGGAGCGCAGATACGCAGTATTTT; cdr3_aa: CASSHGQGSADTQYF
j_call: TRBJ2-1; clone_size: NA; d_call: NA; v_call: TRBV4-1; cdr3_nt: TGCGCCAGCAGCCAAGATCGGGGATCCGTATACAATGAGCAGTTCTTC; cdr3_aa: CASSQDRGSVYNEQFF
j_call: TRBJ2-1; clone_size: NA; d_call: NA; v_call: TRBV28; cdr3_nt: TGTGCCAGCATCCACGGGCCGCTCAATGAGCAGTTCTTC; cdr3_aa: CASIHGPLNEQFF
j_call: TRBJ2-2; clone_size: NA; d_call: NA; v_call: TRBV27; cdr3_nt: TGTGCCAGCAGTTTAGCCGGGGAGCTGTTTTTT; cdr3_aa: CASSLAGELFF
j_call: TRBJ1-3; clone_size: NA; d_call: NA; v_call: TRBV10-3; cdr3_nt: TGTGCCATCAGTGACCCCCGGGCAACCTCTGGAAACACCATATATTTT; cdr3_aa: CAISDPRATSGNTIYF
j_call: TRBJ2-7; clone_size: NA; d_call: TRBD1; v_call: TRBV15; cdr3_nt: TGTGCCACCAGCAGAGAACAGGGGTCCACCTACGAGCAGTACTTC; cdr3_aa: CATSREQGSTYEQYF
j_call: TRBJ2-1; clone_size: NA; d_call: NA; v_call: TRBV4-1; cdr3_nt: TGCGCCAGCAGCCTTTCGGCGGGAATCTACAATGAGCAGTTCTTC; cdr3_aa: CASSLSAGIYNEQFF
j_call: TRBJ2-4; clone_size: NA; d_call: TRBD2; v_call: TRBV4-1; cdr3_nt: TGCGCCAGCAGCGCACGAGAGCAGGGAGGGGACATTCAGTACTTC; cdr3_aa: CASSAREQGGDIQYF
j_call: TRBJ1-1; clone_size: once; d_call: NA; v_call: TRBV19; cdr3_nt: TGTGCCAGTAGTACTTGGACCCGTGAAGCTTTCTTT; cdr3_aa: CASSTWTREAFF
j_call: TRBJ1-1; clone_size: few; d_call: NA; v_call: TRBV10-1; cdr3_nt: TGCGCCAGCAGTGAGCGGGTGAACACTGAAGCTTTCTTT; cdr3_aa: CASSERVNTEAFF
j_call: TRBJ2-3; clone_size: NA; d_call: TRBD1; v_call: TRBV4-1; cdr3_nt: TGCGCCAGCAGCCAATTAAGGACAGGGTACACAGATACGCAGTATTTT; cdr3_aa: CASSQLRTGYTDTQYF
j_call: TRBJ1-5; clone_size: NA; d_call: TRBD1; v_call: TRBV5-8; cdr3_nt: TGTGCCAGCAGCACGGACAGGGGAAATCAGCCCCAGCATTTT; cdr3_aa: CASSTDRGNQPQHF
j_call: TRBJ2-7; clone_size: once; d_call: NA; v_call: TRBV7-2; cdr3_nt: TGTGCCAGCAGCTTAGTCCCGATAGGCTACGAGCAGTACTTC; cdr3_aa: CASSLVPIGYEQYF
j_call: TRBJ2-1; clone_size: NA; d_call: NA; v_call: TRBV7-3; cdr3_nt: TGTGCCAGCGCCCTGGGACGGGAGAACAATGAGCAGTTCTTC; cdr3_aa: CASALGRENNEQFF
j_call: TRBJ2-2; clone_size: NA; d_call: NA; v_call: TRBV29-1; cdr3_nt: TGCAGCGTTTTACAGCCAAAGAACACCGGGGAGCTGTTTTTT; cdr3_aa: CSVLQPKNTGELFF
j_call: TRBJ1-4; clone_size: NA; d_call: NA; v_call: TRBV2; cdr3_nt: TGTGCCTCGTTCAGGGGCGATTCAACTAATGAAAAACTGTTTTTT; cdr3_aa: CASFRGDSTNEKLFF
j_call: TRBJ1-1; clone_size: NA; d_call: NA; v_call: TRBV7-3; cdr3_nt: TGTGCCAGCAGTTCGTACTGGAGCACTGAAGCTTTCTTT; cdr3_aa: CASSSYWSTEAFF
j_call: TRBJ1-1; clone_size: NA; d_call: TRBD1; v_call: TRBV9; cdr3_nt: TGTGCCAGCAGCTTTTCACAGGGGGTTGGCACTGAAGCTTTCTTT; cdr3_aa: CASSFSQGVGTEAFF
j_call: TRBJ2-1; clone_size: NA; d_call: NA; v_call: TRBV7-9; cdr3_nt: TGTGCCAGCAGCTTACCGCTCCGGGAAACGGTTCAGTTCTTC; cdr3_aa: CASSLPLRETVQFF
j_call: TRBJ1-6; clone_size: NA; d_call: NA; v_call: TRBV28; cdr3_nt: TGTGCCAGCAGCCGACCAACCAGGGGTTCACCCCTCCACTTT; cdr3_aa: CASSRPTRGSPLHF
j_call: TRBJ1-1; clone_size: NA; d_call: TRBD1; v_call: TRBV28; cdr3_nt: TGTGCCAGCGGTTACCCTTCAGGGGGATCCACTGAAGCTTTCTTT; cdr3_aa: CASGYPSGGSTEAFF
j_call: TRBJ1-1; clone_size: NA; d_call: NA; v_call: TRBV27; cdr3_nt: TGTGCCAGCAGTTTTGAGGGTAAGAACACTGAAGCTTTCTTT; cdr3_aa: CASSFEGKNTEAFF
j_call: TRBJ1-4; clone_size: NA; d_call: NA; v_call: TRBV4-2; cdr3_nt: TGTGCCAGCAGCGAACTAAGTGAAAAACTGTTTTTT; cdr3_aa: CASSELSEKLFF
j_call: TRBJ1-1; clone_size: once; d_call: NA; v_call: TRBV23-1; cdr3_nt: TGCGCTAGCAGTCATTCCTGCTGGACACTTAACACTGAAGCTTTCTTT; cdr3_aa: CASSHSCWTLNTEAFF
j_call: TRBJ1-1; clone_size: NA; d_call: NA; v_call: TRBV18; cdr3_nt: TGTGCCAGCTCACCATACCAGGGGTCTGAGAGGGGTGAAGCTTTCTTT; cdr3_aa: CASSPYQGSERGEAFF
j_call: TRBJ2-7; clone_size: NA; d_call: NA; v_call: TRBV29-1; cdr3_nt: TGCAGCGCCCGAGAGGGGGGGTCCCGAAAAGCTTCCTTC; cdr3_aa: CSAREGGSRKASF
j_call: TRBJ2-7; clone_size: NA; d_call: NA; v_call: TRBV18; cdr3_nt: TGTGCCAGCTCGGACGAGGGACGCACCTACGAGCAGTACTTC; cdr3_aa: CASSDEGRTYEQYF
j_call: TRBJ1-2; clone_size: few; d_call: NA; v_call: TRBV20-1; cdr3_nt: TGCAGTGCCGCTTTACGATATGGCTACACCTTC; cdr3_aa: CSAALRYGYTF
j_call: TRBJ2-4; clone_size: NA; d_call: TRBD2; v_call: TRBV19; cdr3_nt: TGTGCCAGTACTTCGACTAGCGGGAGGGCCGGGGGAAACATTCAGTACTTC; cdr3_aa: CASTSTSGRAGGNIQYF
j_call: TRBJ2-7; clone_size: NA; d_call: NA; v_call: TRBV2; cdr3_nt: TGTGCCAGCAGTGAACAGGGATCCGAGCAGTACTTC; cdr3_aa: CASSEQGSEQYF
j_call: TRBJ1-5; clone_size: once; d_call: TRBD1; v_call: TRBV5-1; cdr3_nt: TGCGCCAGCAGACCCCTTCCGGGACAGGGGGGGCCCCAGCATTTT; cdr3_aa: CASRPLPGQGGPQHF
j_call: TRBJ2-3; clone_size: NA; d_call: NA; v_call: TRBV5-1; cdr3_nt: TGCGCCAGCAGTCGCGACAGCTATCCCCCAGATACGCAGTATTTT; cdr3_aa: CASSRDSYPPDTQYF
j_call: TRBJ1-2; clone_size: NA; d_call: NA; v_call: TRBV7-8; cdr3_nt: TGTGCCAGCAGCGCACAAGCCCGTAACTATGGCTACACCTTC; cdr3_aa: CASSAQARNYGYTF
j_call: TRBJ2-2; clone_size: NA; d_call: NA; v_call: TRBV5-4; cdr3_nt: TGTGCCAGCAGCCATCGTTGGGGTTCCACCGGGGAGCTGTTTTTT; cdr3_aa: CASSHRWGSTGELFF
j_call: TRBJ1-1; clone_size: NA; d_call: TRBD1; v_call: TRBV19; cdr3_nt: TGTGCCAGTAGTATTATTGGACAGGGAGTTTGGACTGAAGCTTTCTTT; cdr3_aa: CASSIIGQGVWTEAFF
j_call: TRBJ1-2; clone_size: NA; d_call: NA; v_call: TRBV28; cdr3_nt: TGTGCCAGCAGTTATCGCCAGAGTCGCTATGGCTACACCTTC; cdr3_aa: CASSYRQSRYGYTF
j_call: TRBJ1-2; clone_size: NA; d_call: NA; v_call: TRBV14; cdr3_nt: TGTGCCAGCAGCCCCGGAATAGCAGATTATGGCTACACCTTC; cdr3_aa: CASSPGIADYGYTF
j_call: TRBJ2-7; clone_size: NA; d_call: TRBD2; v_call: TRBV28; cdr3_nt: TGTGCCACTCGTGGGGCTAGCGGGAGAGGGTCCTACGAGCAGTACTTC; cdr3_aa: CATRGASGRGSYEQYF
j_call: TRBJ1-3; clone_size: NA; d_call: NA; v_call: TRBV11-3; cdr3_nt: TGTGCCAGCAGCGCACGAGGGCCTGGAAACACCATATATTTT; cdr3_aa: CASSARGPGNTIYF
j_call: TRBJ2-3; clone_size: few; d_call: TRBD2; v_call: TRBV19; cdr3_nt: TGTGCCAGTAGTATAGATGGTCGGGAGGGAAGCACAGATACGCAGTATTTT; cdr3_aa: CASSIDGREGSTDTQYF
j_call: TRBJ1-1; clone_size: once; d_call: NA; v_call: TRBV29-1; cdr3_nt: TGCAGCGTTCACCAGGGCACTGAAGCTTTCTTT; cdr3_aa: CSVHQGTEAFF
j_call: TRBJ2-7; clone_size: NA; d_call: NA; v_call: TRBV4-2; cdr3_nt: TGTGCCAGCAGCCAAGAAAGCGGGACAGGCCGCCTGGAGCAGTACTTC; cdr3_aa: CASSQESGTGRLEQYF
j_call: TRBJ2-7; clone_size: few; d_call: NA; v_call: TRBV7-9; cdr3_nt: TGTGCCAGCAGCCCTCCGGATGCCTACGAGCAGTACTTC; cdr3_aa: CASSPPDAYEQYF